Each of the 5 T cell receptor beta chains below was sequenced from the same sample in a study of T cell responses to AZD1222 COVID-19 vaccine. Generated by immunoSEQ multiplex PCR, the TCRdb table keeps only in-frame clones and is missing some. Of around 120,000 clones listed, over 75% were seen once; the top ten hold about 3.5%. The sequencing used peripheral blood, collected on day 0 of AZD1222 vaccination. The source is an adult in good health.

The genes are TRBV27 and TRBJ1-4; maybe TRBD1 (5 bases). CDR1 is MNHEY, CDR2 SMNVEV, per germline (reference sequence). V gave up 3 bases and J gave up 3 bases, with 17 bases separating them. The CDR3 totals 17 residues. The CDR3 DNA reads TGTGCCAGCAGTTTGACCCGCCCGGACAACGCTAATGAAAAACTGTTTTTT. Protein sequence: CASSLTRPDNANEKLFF.

The CDR3: CASSYPGSHLNEQFF. The CDR3 region has the DNA TGTGCCAGCAGTTACCCCGGGAGTCATCTCAATGAGCAGTTCTTC. The chain joins TRBV6-5 to TRBJ2-1; D perhaps matches TRBD2 (6 bases). V lost 2 bases and J 6 bases, leaving 14 bases between the germline ends. The CDR3 extends over 15 amino acids. Germline V gives CDR1 MNHEY, CDR2 SVGAGI.

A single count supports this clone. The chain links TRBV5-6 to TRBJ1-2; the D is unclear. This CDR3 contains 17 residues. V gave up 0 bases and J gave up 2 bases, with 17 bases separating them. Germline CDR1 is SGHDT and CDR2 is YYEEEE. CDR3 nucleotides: TGTGCCAGCAGCTTGGTTGGGTCAGATGATCCAAACTATGGCTACACCTTC. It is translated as CASSLVGSDDPNYGYTF.

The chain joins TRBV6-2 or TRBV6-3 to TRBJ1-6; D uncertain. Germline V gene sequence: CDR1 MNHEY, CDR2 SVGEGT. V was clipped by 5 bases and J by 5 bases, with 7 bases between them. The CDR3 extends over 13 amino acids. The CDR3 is CASSDIDNSPLHF. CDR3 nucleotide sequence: TGTGCCAGCAGTGACATCGATAATTCACCCCTCCACTTT.

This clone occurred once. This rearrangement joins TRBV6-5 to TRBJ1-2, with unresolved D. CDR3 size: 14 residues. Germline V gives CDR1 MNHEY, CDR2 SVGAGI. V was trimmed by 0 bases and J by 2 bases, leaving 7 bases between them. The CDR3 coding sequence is TGTGCCAGCAGTTACTCGCCCTCGAACTATGGCTACACCTTC. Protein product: CASSYSPSNYGYTF.